Listed below are T cell receptor beta chains from one sample, sequenced in a study of shared clonotypes between healthy human individuals. Here immunoSEQ multiplex PCR was the method, and the copy in TCRdb shows in-frame clones only, minus some. This table has approximately 320,000 clones, 80% to 90% appearing once. The sequenced sample consisted of memory CD8+ T cells sorted from blood. Every receptor here comes from a young man in good health. Each CDR3 is given with its conserved first and last residue. Fields, in order: clone size, D gene, J gene, V gene, CDR3 protein, CDR3 DNA. D genes are given only for firm matches. For some rows the clone size is stated as once, few or many, or as a class when expanded; others skip it.

size: NA; D: TRBD2; J: TRBJ2-3; V: TRBV30; CDR3: CAWSSLAGGPTDTQYF; DNA: TGTGCCTGGAGTTCCCTAGCGGGGGGGCCCACAGATACGCAGTATTTT
size: NA; D: TRBD2; J: TRBJ2-3; V: TRBV5-6; CDR3: CASSLLWTSGRRTDTQYF; DNA: TGTGCCAGCAGCTTACTCTGGACTAGCGGGAGGAGGACAGATACGCAGTATTTT
size: NA; D: TRBD1; J: TRBJ1-5; V: TRBV11-2; CDR3: CASSLKAGGQPQHF; DNA: TGTGCCAGCAGCTTAAAGGCAGGGGGTCAGCCCCAGCATTTT
size: NA; D: NA; J: TRBJ2-3; V: TRBV10-3; CDR3: CAIANTRDTQYF; DNA: TGTGCCATCGCTAACACGCGAGATACGCAGTATTTT
size: NA; D: TRBD2; J: TRBJ2-5; V: TRBV11-2; CDR3: CASSLGLAAERYQETQYF; DNA: TGTGCCAGCAGCTTGGGACTAGCGGCCGAGAGGTACCAAGAGACCCAGTACTTC
size: NA; D: TRBD1; J: TRBJ1-2; V: TRBV5-6; CDR3: CASSRDSLYGYTF; DNA: TGTGCCAGCAGCCGGGACAGTCTCTATGGCTACACCTTC
size: few; D: NA; J: TRBJ2-7; V: TRBV7-9; CDR3: CASSPFYEQYF; DNA: TGTGCCAGCAGCCCCTTCTACGAGCAGTACTTC
size: NA; D: TRBD1; J: TRBJ1-1; V: TRBV11-2; CDR3: CASTKTGRNTEAFF; DNA: TGTGCCAGCACCAAGACAGGGCGGAACACTGAAGCTTTCTTT
size: NA; D: TRBD2; J: TRBJ2-3; V: TRBV27; CDR3: CASSSTSGGTDTQYF; DNA: TGTGCCAGCAGTTCTACTAGCGGGGGCACAGATACGCAGTATTTT
size: NA; D: NA; J: TRBJ2-7; V: TRBV14; CDR3: CASSQVNLLEQYF; DNA: TGTGCCAGCAGCCAAGTTAATCTTCTAGAGCAGTACTTC
size: many; D: NA; J: TRBJ1-1; V: TRBV5-6; CDR3: CASSSGDGLNTEAFF; DNA: TGTGCCAGCAGCTCCGGGGACGGCCTGAACACTGAAGCTTTCTTT
size: NA; D: NA; J: TRBJ1-6; V: TRBV4-3; CDR3: CASSQDPGQRNSPLHF; DNA: TGCGCCAGCAGCCAAGATCCCGGACAGCGAAATTCACCCCTCCACTTT
size: NA; D: NA; J: TRBJ2-7; V: TRBV11-2; CDR3: CASSLVPGLSYEQYF; DNA: TGTGCCAGCAGCTTAGTTCCGGGGCTCTCCTACGAGCAGTACTTC
size: many; D: TRBD1; J: TRBJ2-7; V: TRBV6-1; CDR3: CASSDGTGSIPTRNSAQYF; DNA: TGTGCCAGCAGTGATGGGACAGGAAGTATCCCAACGCGAAATTCCGCTCAGTACTTC
size: NA; D: NA; J: TRBJ2-7; V: TRBV27; CDR3: CASSFRGLAYEQYF; DNA: TGTGCCAGCAGTTTCCGGGGATTGGCCTACGAGCAGTACTTC
size: NA; D: NA; J: TRBJ2-2; V: TRBV25-1; CDR3: CASSEDNTGELFF; DNA: TGTGCCAGCAGTGAAGACAACACCGGGGAGCTGTTTTTT
size: NA; D: NA; J: TRBJ2-6; V: TRBV9; CDR3: CASSDGPSGANVLTF; DNA: TGTGCCAGCAGCGACGGGCCCTCTGGGGCCAACGTCCTGACTTTC
size: once; D: TRBD2; J: TRBJ2-5; V: TRBV25-1; CDR3: CASSDSASSGMLETQYF; DNA: TGTGCCAGCAGTGATTCAGCCTCTAGCGGGATGTTAGAGACCCAGTACTTC
size: NA; D: NA; J: TRBJ2-7; V: TRBV2; CDR3: CASSAGQLTYEQYF; DNA: TGTGCCAGCAGCGCGGGACAGCTAACCTACGAGCAGTACTTC
size: NA; D: TRBD2; J: TRBJ2-5; V: TRBV13; CDR3: CASSLRSGDTKETQYF; DNA: TGTGCCAGCAGCTTGAGGAGCGGGGATACGAAAGAGACCCAGTACTTC
size: NA; D: NA; J: TRBJ2-3; V: TRBV7-6; CDR3: CASNGQHTESPDTQYF; DNA: TGTGCCAGCAACGGTCAACACACCGAAAGCCCGGATACGCAGTATTTT